The TCR beta chain under discussion was sequenced for a study of blood T cell repertoires in COVID-19. Study in general: Sites in the United States, Italy and Spain provided acute and convalescent COVID-19 samples. Sources were T cells, B-cell-depleted T cells, or PBMCs; the material itself was cDNA or gDNA.

This CDR3 is 16 amino acids long. Germline V gene lookup returns CDR1 MNHEY and CDR2 SVGAGI. Trimming took 2 bases from V and 2 from J; bases not matched to a gene: 9. The authors' processing: Amplification of reference gene primers provided the estimated nucleated cell counts. Only in-frame clones appear in the TCRdb table, and some are missing; sequencing was by immunoSEQ multiplex PCR. V, J and clone size derive from that table, while D and trimming were established from the DNA sequence. The top ten hold 15% to 20% of the sample, which has 25,000 to 30,000 clones, 88% seen once. This sequence was found in a man between 65 and 85 years old with acute or convalescent COVID-19. Sequenced input: peripheral blood. The J gene is TRBJ2-7, the V gene TRBV6-5; 7 bases match TRBD1. The CDR3 protein is CASSYGLDRSAYEQYF. The CDR3 coding sequence is TGTGCCAGCAGTTACGGGTTGGACAGGAGCGCCTACGAGCAGTACTTC.